The sequence of this T cell receptor (beta chain) was determined in a study of blood T cell repertoires in COVID-19 (dated by TCRdb to the early 2020s). Regarding the study in general: Samples from collaborators originated in the United States, Italy and Spain and spanned both the acute and convalescent phases of COVID-19. The prospective study material was composed of cDNA or gDNA derived from T cells, B-cell-depleted T cells, or PBMCs. The dataset comprised deeply sampled blood TCRbeta repertoires from subjects exposed to, actively infected with, or recovered from COVID-19. The repertoires were released in a freely available public database intended as a resource for research on the immune response to SARS-CoV-2. The samples were drawn from the first 160 participants of the ongoing ImmuneRACE study and from about 1,200 subjects provided by 6 global collaborators. A de-identified subject ID, COVID-19 status, age in years and sex were almost always included in the sample metadata. Where HLA class I and class II types were available, the types were taken from metadata supplied by the sample provider, not from assay-based typing.

Each collaborating institution followed its own protocols to collect whole blood in K2EDTA tubes. Collaborator samples were shipped for TCRbeta analysis as frozen whole blood, isolated PBMCs, or DNA extracted from either sample type. To note about this clone: It has no known antigen specificity. Qualities for individual bases were not recorded, and no much larger clone is one base off.

The CDR3, cysteine through phenylalanine, is 14 amino acids long. Of the read, only the CDR3 DNA is kept; its 42 bases are in frame from base 1. The germline V gene encodes CDR1 SGHTA and CDR2 FQGNSA. The V and J ends are trimmed by 5 bases and 5 bases, leaving 12 bases between them. The immunoSEQ Assay, a bias-controlled multiplex PCR, was used to amplify TCRbeta CDR3 regions from genomic DNA. Per the source publication's procedure: Nucleated cell counts per sample were estimated from amplification of reference gene primers within the assay. To quantify the absolute abundance of each unique TCRbeta CDR3 rearrangement, sequence reads were collapsed and filtered. For each sample, productive Simpson clonality was calculated as the square root of Simpson's diversity index over productive rearrangements. TCRdb mirrors the immuneACCESS table, restricted to in-frame sequences. Some clones are absent from its copies; in checked studies, under half trace to an unresolved V gene, and the reason for the others is unknown. The D gene and trimming were derived from the DNA, and the V and J assignments and clone size from that table. For this sample the table gives about 120,000 clones, of which about four fifths were detected only once. The top ten hold approximately 2.4% of the sample.

Study-wide findings and limitations: Clinical and demographic metadata were provided uncurated, with the amount varying by source and participant.

Recombination connected TRBV7-2 to TRBJ2-2; a confident D gene designation cannot be given. This clonotype was sampled from a man between 65 and 85 years old with acute or convalescent COVID-19. Sequencing was done on a sample of peripheral blood. Here the CDR3 is given as CASSPGWATGELFF. The DNA sequence is TGTGCCAGCAGCCCCGGTTGGGCAACCGGGGAGCTGTTTTTT.